These 20 T cell receptor beta chains were sequenced from one sample in a study of cytomegalovirus exposure and HLA in healthy donors. The PCR used 60 Vbeta and 13 Jbeta primers. Profiled with immunoSEQ multiplex PCR; TCRdb holds only in-frame clones, not every one. This sample carries under 150,000 clones, roughly 82% of them seen once, and the ten largest clones take about 11%. Sequencing input: PBMCs. These receptor sequences come from a male donor in good health and CMV-seropositive.

The chain couples TRBV5-1 to TRBJ2-6; tentatively, D is TRBD2 (5 bases). Germline CDR1 is SGHRS and CDR2 is YFSETQ. This CDR3 comprises 17 residues. V lost 4 bases to trimming and J lost 0 bases, with 14 bases between them. The CDR3 region has the DNA TGCGCCAGCAGCGGCCCTGGACTGCGCTCTGGGGCCAACGTCCTGACTTTC. Its translation: CASSGPGLRSGANVLTF.

The rearrangement uses TRBV6-4 and TRBJ2-2, with a tentative D call TRBD1 (6 bases). V lost 6 bases, J lost 3 bases, and 8 bases lay in between. The CDR3 length is 13 residues. Germline CDR1 is MRHNA and CDR2 is SNTAGT. The CDR3 nucleotides are TGTGCCAGCAGACAGGGCGACACCGGGGAGCTGTTTTTT. Protein: CASRQGDTGELFF.

For the CDR3, the DNA is TGTGCCAGCAGCCCGTCGACTAGCGGCCTCTACAATGAGCAGTTCTTC. Amino acid sequence: CASSPSTSGLYNEQFF. This chain connects TRBV7-2 to TRBJ2-1; 9 nucleotides match TRBD2. CDR1 SGHTA and CDR2 FQGNSA come from the germline V gene. The CDR3 consists of 16 residues. Trimming at V came to 5 bases and at J to 3 bases, leaving 8 bases not matched to a gene.

Here the CDR3 reads CASSLAGPSWVGYTF. CDR3 bases: TGTGCCAGCAGCTTGGCGGGACCAAGTTGGGTTGGCTACACCTTC. The chain recombines TRBV11-2 with TRBJ1-2; a weak D match, TRBD1 (5 bases). With 3 bases removed from V and 7 bases from J, the gap between germline ends came to 18 bases. CDR3 length: 15 residues. CDR1 SGHAT and CDR2 FQNNGV come from the germline V gene.

The genes are TRBV27 and TRBJ2-1; 11 bases match TRBD2. The V segment lost 3 bases and the J segment 4 bases; nucleotides outside the gene matches: 5. The CDR3 covers 16 residues. Germline V gives CDR1 MNHEY, CDR2 SMNVEV (reference sequence). The chain's CDR3 is CASSLLLAGDYNEQFF. The CDR3 nucleotides are TGTGCCAGCAGTTTGTTACTAGCGGGGGATTACAATGAGCAGTTCTTC.

This chain links TRBV14 with TRBJ2-3, with 9 nucleotides matching TRBD2. Unmatched junction bases numbered 3, after V lost 4 bases and J lost 1 base. Germline CDR1 reads SGHDN; CDR2 reads FVKESK. The CDR3 covers 15 residues. CDR3 nucleotide sequence: TGTGCCAGCAGCCGAGCGGGAGGTGGCACAGATACGCAGTATTTT. This sequence encodes CASSRAGGGTDTQYF.

The chain joins TRBV5-8 to TRBJ1-5, with unresolved D. Trimming removed 4 bases at V and 3 bases at J, with 11 bases between. Germline V CDR1 and CDR2: SGHTS, YDEGEE. The CDR3 has 14 amino acids. The CDR3 here is CASSGQLLNQPQHF. The CDR3 DNA sequence: TGTGCCAGCAGCGGTCAACTTCTCAATCAGCCCCAGCATTTT. Based on the CDR3 plus reference TRBV5-8 and TRBJ1-5, the full variable domain is EAGVTQSPTHLIKTRGQQATLRCSPISGHTSVYWYQQALGLGLQFLLWYDEGEERNRGNFPPRFSGRQFPNYSSELNVNALELEDSALYLCASSGQLLNQPQHFGDGTRLSIL.

The chain links TRBV27 to TRBJ2-1, with 14 bases aligning to TRBD2. In germline, CDR1 is MNHEY, CDR2 SMNVEV (reference sequence). Trimming cost V 5 bases and J 4 bases; bases outside gene matches: 7. This CDR3 is 17 amino acids long. In DNA form, the CDR3 reads TGTGCCAGCAGTCTCGGGACTAGCGGGAGTAGGTACAATGAGCAGTTCTTC. It translates to CASSLGTSGSRYNEQFF.

The chain's CDR3 is CASSVLDRTRNTGELFF. The CDR3 DNA is TGTGCCAGCAGCGTTTTAGACAGGACTAGAAACACCGGGGAGCTGTTTTTT. V is TRBV9 and J is TRBJ2-2; TRBD2 is a possible D gene (7 bases). The CDR3 extends over 17 amino acids. Per the germline V gene, CDR1 is SGDLS and CDR2 is YYNGEE. Trimming took off 2 bases at V and 2 bases at J, with 16 bases between the two ends.

This rearrangement joins TRBV28 to TRBJ2-7; D call uncertain. Trimming left V 11 bases short and J 4 bases short, with 21 bases between. CDR3 size: 14 residues. Germline V gene data show CDR1 as MDHEN and CDR2 as SYDVKM. Here the CDR3 reads CASSGRRPWYEQYF. For the CDR3, the DNA is TGTGCCTCTTCGGGTAGGCGGCCGTGGTACGAGCAGTACTTC.

V is TRBV4-2 and J is TRBJ2-7; TRBD2 matches at 12 bases. The germline V gene encodes CDR1 LGHNA and CDR2 YNFKEQ. Trimming at V came to 4 bases and at J to 1 base, leaving 11 bases not matched to a gene. CDR3 length equals 18 residues. The CDR3 sequence: CASSPGTSGFTWSYEQYF. The CDR3 region has the DNA TGTGCCAGCAGCCCCGGGACTAGCGGGTTCACTTGGTCCTACGAGCAGTACTTC.

This clone was detected only once. This chain links TRBV5-6 with TRBJ2-5; 7 bases are a match to TRBD2. Per germline, CDR1 SGHDT and CDR2 YYEEEE. This CDR3 has 15 amino acids. V was clipped by 0 bases and J by 5 bases; unmatched bases: 7. This chain's CDR3 is CASSLVVAGVETQYF. The CDR3 DNA sequence: TGTGCCAGCAGCTTGGTTGTGGCGGGAGTGGAGACCCAGTACTTC.

The chain links TRBV18 to TRBJ2-7, with 11 bases lining up with TRBD1. The V gene's germline CDR1 is KGHSH and CDR2 LQKENI. The CDR3 is 15 residues long. After removal of 2 bases from V and 5 bases from J, the junction contained 5 bases not matched to a gene. The CDR3 region has the DNA TGTGCCAGCTCACCAAGTCGGACAGGGGGCGACGAGCAGTACTTC. Translation: CASSPSRTGGDEQYF.

This chain joins TRBV14 and TRBJ1-3; D call uncertain. V lost 3 bases, J lost 5 bases, and 5 bases lay in between. Germline V CDR1 and CDR2: SGHDN, FVKESK. The CDR3 contains 12 residues. CDR3 in DNA: TGTGCCAGCAGCCAGCTAAGAAACACCATATATTTT. Its protein product is CASSQLRNTIYF.

The chain couples TRBV7-8 to TRBJ1-5; 12 bases fit TRBD1. The V gene end was trimmed by 3 bases and the J gene end by 6 bases; junction bases not matched to a gene: 12. The CDR3 length is 18 residues. Germline V gene sequence: CDR1 SGHVS, CDR2 FQNEAQ. CDR3 protein: CASSFRDRGQALFQPQHF. The CDR3 DNA sequence: TGTGCCAGCAGCTTCCGGGACAGGGGGCAAGCTCTCTTTCAGCCCCAGCATTTT.

The CDR3 coding sequence is TGTGCCAGCAGTCCACGTAAGGGGCGGGAGACCCAGTACTTC. It translates to CASSPRKGRETQYF. This sequence joins TRBV7-9 and TRBJ2-5, with TRBD1 as a possible D gene (5 bases). Trimming stripped 6 bases from V and 5 bases from J, with 16 bases between. The CDR3 runs to 14 residues. From germline, CDR1 is SEHNR and CDR2 FQNEAQ (reference sequence).

This chain connects TRBV7-2 to TRBJ2-7; TRBD2 might be the D (5 bases). Germline CDR1 is SGHTA and CDR2 is FQGNSA. V gave up 5 bases and J gave up 5 bases, with 10 bases separating them. This CDR3 has 12 amino acids. The CDR3 DNA reads TGTGCCAGCAGCCTACGACTACACGAGCAGTACTTC. It codes for CASSLRLHEQYF.

The J gene is TRBJ2-5, the V gene TRBV7-2; weak D call: TRBD1 (6 bases). The CDR3 totals 12 residues. CDR1 and CDR2 from the germline V gene are SGHTA and FQGNSA. Trimming stripped 5 bases from V and 4 bases from J, with 8 bases between. DNA for the CDR3: TGTGCCAGCAGCCCGGACAGAGAGACCCAGTACTTC. This encodes CASSPDRETQYF.

The genes are TRBV6-6 and TRBJ1-1; D is unresolved. Germline V gene data show CDR1 as MNHNY and CDR2 as SVGAGI (reference sequence). Deletions cut 0 bases from V and 0 bases from J, with 8 bases between. This CDR3 region has 15 residues. The CDR3 nucleotides are TGTGCCAGCAGTTACTCTGCAGGCTTGAACACTGAAGCTTTCTTT. This encodes CASSYSAGLNTEAFF.

This clone was seen a handful of times. The chain couples TRBV4-3 to TRBJ1-4, with 9 bases identical to TRBD1. The CDR3 runs to 14 residues. CDR1 and CDR2 (germline): LGHNA, YSLEER. After removal of 8 bases from V and 8 bases from J, the junction contained 9 bases not matched to a gene. This CDR3 reads CASGPDRGHEKLFF. CDR3 nucleotide sequence: TGCGCCAGCGGCCCGGACAGGGGACACGAAAAACTGTTTTTT.